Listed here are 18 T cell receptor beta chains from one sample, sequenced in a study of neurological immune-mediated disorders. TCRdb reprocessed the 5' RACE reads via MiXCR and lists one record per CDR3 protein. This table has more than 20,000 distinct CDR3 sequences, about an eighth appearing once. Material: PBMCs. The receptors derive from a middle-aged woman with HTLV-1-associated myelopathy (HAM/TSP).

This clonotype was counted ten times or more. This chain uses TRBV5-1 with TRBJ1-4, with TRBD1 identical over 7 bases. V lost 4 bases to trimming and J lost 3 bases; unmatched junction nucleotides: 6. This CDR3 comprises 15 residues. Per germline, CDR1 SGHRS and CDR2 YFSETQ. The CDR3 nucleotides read TGCGCCAGCAGCACTACGACAGGGTCTAATGAAAAACTGTTTTTT. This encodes CASSTTTGSNEKLFF.

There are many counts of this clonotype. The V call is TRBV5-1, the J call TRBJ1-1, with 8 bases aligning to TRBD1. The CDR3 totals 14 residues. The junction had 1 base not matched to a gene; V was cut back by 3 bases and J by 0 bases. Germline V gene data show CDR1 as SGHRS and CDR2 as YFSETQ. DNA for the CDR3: TGCGCCAGCAGCTGGACAGGGTTGAACACTGAAGCTTTCTTT. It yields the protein CASSWTGLNTEAFF.

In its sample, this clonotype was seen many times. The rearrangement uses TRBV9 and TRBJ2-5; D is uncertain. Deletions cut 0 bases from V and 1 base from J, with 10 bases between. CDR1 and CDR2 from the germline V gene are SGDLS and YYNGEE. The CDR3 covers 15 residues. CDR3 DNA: TGTGCCAGCAGCGTAGCAAATAGCCCCCAAGAGACCCAGTACTTC. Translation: CASSVANSPQETQYF.

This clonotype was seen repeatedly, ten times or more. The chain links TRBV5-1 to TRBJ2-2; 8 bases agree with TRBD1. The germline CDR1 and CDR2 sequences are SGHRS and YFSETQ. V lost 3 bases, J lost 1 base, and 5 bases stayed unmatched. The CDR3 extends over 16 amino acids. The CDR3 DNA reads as TGCGCCAGCAGCTCTGCAGGGGGCGAGAACACCGGGGAGCTGTTTTTT. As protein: CASSSAGGENTGELFF.

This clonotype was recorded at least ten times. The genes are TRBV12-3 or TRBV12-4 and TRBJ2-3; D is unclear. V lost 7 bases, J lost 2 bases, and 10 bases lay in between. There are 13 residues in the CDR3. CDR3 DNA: TGTGCCAGCATGGGTCAAGTCACAGATACGCAGTATTTT. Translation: CASMGQVTDTQYF.

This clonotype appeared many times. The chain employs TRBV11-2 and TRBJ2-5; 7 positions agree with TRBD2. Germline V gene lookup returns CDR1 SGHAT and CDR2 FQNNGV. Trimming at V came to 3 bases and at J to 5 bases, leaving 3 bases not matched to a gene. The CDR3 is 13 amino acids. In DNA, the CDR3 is TGTGCCAGCAGCTTGTGGGGAGGGGAGACCCAGTACTTC. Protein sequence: CASSLWGGETQYF.

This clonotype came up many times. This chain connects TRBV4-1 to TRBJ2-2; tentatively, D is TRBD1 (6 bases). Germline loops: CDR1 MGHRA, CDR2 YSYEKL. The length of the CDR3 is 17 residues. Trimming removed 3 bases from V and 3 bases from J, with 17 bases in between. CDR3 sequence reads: CASSHNREGMDTGELFF. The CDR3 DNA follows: TGCGCCAGCAGCCACAACAGGGAAGGGATGGACACCGGGGAGCTGTTTTTT.

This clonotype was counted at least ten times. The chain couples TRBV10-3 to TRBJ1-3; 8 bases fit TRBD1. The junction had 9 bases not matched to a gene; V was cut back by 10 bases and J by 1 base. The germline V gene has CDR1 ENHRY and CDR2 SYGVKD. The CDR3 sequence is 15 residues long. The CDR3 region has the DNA TGTGCCACCACGCCGGGACAGGAGTCTGGAAACACCATATATTTT. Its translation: CATTPGQESGNTIYF.

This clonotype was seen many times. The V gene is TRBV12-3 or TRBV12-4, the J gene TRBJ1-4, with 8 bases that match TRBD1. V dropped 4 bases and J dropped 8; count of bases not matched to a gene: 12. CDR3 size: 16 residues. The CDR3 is CASSSSRTGGNEKLFF. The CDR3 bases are TGTGCCAGCAGTTCCAGCCGAACAGGGGGTAACGAAAAACTGTTTTTT.

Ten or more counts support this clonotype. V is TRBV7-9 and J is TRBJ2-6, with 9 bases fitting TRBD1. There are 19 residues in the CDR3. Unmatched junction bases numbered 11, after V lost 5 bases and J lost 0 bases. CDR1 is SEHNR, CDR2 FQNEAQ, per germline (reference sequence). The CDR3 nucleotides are TGTGCCAGCAGCCCCGGGACAGGGCTAATAACCTCTGGGGCCAACGTCCTGACTTTC. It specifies CASSPGTGLITSGANVLTF.

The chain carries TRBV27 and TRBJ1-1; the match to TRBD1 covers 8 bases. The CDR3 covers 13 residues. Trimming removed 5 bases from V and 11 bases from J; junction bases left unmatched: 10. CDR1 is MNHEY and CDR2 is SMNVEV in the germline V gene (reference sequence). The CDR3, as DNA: TGTGCCAGCAGTGACAGGGGTCCGGAAAGGGCTTTCTTT. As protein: CASSDRGPERAFF.

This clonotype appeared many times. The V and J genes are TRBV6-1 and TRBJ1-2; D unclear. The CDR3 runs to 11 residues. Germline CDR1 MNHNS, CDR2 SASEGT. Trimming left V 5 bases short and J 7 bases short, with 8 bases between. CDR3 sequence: CASSHPGGYTF. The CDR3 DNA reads TGTGCCAGCAGTCACCCGGGTGGCTACACCTTC.

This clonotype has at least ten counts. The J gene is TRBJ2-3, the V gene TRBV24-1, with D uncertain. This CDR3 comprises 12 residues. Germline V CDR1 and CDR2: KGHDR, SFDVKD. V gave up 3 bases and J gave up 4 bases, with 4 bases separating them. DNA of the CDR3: TGTGCCACCAGTGATCTTGCAGATACGCAGTATTTT. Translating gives CATSDLADTQYF.

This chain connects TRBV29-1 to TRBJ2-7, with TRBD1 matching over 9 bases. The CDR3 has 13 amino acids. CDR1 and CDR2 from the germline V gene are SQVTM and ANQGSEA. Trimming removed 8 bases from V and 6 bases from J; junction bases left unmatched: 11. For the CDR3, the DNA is TGCAGCTCTGTATCGGGACAGGGTGGCGAGCAGTACTTC. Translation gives CSSVSGQGGEQYF.

CDR3 region: CASSPLPGTGNDQPQHF. As DNA, the CDR3 is TGTGCCAGCTCACCTCTCCCCGGGACAGGTAACGATCAGCCCCAGCATTTT. The chain combines TRBV18 with TRBJ1-5, with TRBD1 matching 8 bases. The CDR3 runs 17 residues. Germline trimming cut 3 bases from V and 5 bases from J; bases unmatched to any gene: 12. Germline V gives CDR1 KGHSH, CDR2 LQKENI.

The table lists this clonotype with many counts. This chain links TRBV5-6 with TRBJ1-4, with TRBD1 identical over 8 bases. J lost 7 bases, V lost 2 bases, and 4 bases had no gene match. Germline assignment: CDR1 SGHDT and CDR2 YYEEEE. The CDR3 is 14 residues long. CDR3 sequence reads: CASSFGQGSEKLFF. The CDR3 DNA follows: TGTGCCAGCAGCTTCGGACAGGGCTCTGAAAAACTGTTTTTT.

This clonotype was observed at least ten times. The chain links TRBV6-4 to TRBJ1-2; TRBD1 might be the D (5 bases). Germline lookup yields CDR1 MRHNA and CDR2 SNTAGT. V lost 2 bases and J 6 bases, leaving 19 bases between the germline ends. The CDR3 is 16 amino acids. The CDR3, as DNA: TGTGCCAGCAGTGACACCCCCCAGGGATTTTGGGATGGCTACACCTTC. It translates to CASSDTPQGFWDGYTF.

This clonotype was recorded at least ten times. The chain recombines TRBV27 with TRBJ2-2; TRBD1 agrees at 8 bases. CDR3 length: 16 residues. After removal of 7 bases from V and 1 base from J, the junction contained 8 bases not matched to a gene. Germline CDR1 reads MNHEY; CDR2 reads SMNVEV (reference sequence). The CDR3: CASKAGQGLNTGELFF. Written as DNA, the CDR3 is TGTGCCAGCAAAGCTGGACAGGGATTGAACACCGGGGAGCTGTTTTTT.